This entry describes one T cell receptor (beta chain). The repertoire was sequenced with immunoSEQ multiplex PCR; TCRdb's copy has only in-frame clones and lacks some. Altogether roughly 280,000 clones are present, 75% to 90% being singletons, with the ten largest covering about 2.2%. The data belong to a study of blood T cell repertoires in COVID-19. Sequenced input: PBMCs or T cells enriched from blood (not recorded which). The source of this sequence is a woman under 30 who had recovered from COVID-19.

In nucleotides, the CDR3 is TGTGCCATCAAGGGCAGGGAGGCAGGTGGCTACACCTTC. Protein product: CAIKGREAGGYTF. The chain is built from TRBV10-3 and TRBJ1-2, with a tentative D call TRBD1 (5 bases). The CDR3 has 13 residues. Germline V gene data show CDR1 as ENHRY and CDR2 as SYGVKD. The V gene lost 7 bases and the J gene lost 7 bases, with 16 bases spanning the gap.